The 8 T cell receptor beta chains presented below share a single source sample, sequenced in a study of cytomegalovirus exposure and HLA in healthy donors listed by TCRdb under 2017. The library was obtained by the immunoSEQ multiplex PCR assay. TCRdb holds this immuneACCESS table with in-frame rearrangements only. Some clones are missing; in checked studies, unresolved V genes explain under half, and the rest has no known cause. The sample table shows 300,000 or so clones, and roughly 88% are seen once. The top ten clonotypes cover around 0.96% of the sample. The source material was PBMCs. These receptors all stem from a man aged 25 to 40 in good health and CMV-seronegative.

The chain has TRBV19 and TRBJ2-7; 9 positions agree with TRBD2. The CDR3 covers 16 residues. The germline gives CDR1 LNHDA, CDR2 SQIVND (reference sequence). J was trimmed by 3 bases and V by 5 bases; bases with no gene match: 11. CDR3: CASSPHRLAVIYEQYF. DNA for the CDR3: TGTGCCAGTAGTCCCCATCGACTAGCGGTGATCTACGAGCAGTACTTC.

The DNA of the CDR3 is TGCAGCGCCTCGGTGGGGCCTAGCAATCAGCCCCAGCATTTT. This gives the protein CSASVGPSNQPQHF. V is TRBV29-1 and J is TRBJ1-5, with a possible D match to TRBD1 (5 bases). The CDR3 is made up of 14 amino acids. Germline assignment: CDR1 SQVTM and CDR2 ANQGSEA. The V gene lost 7 bases and the J gene lost 0 bases, with 13 bases spanning the gap.

The J gene is TRBJ1-1, the V gene TRBV27; the match to TRBD1 covers 8 bases. Germline lookup yields CDR1 MNHEY and CDR2 SMNVEV (reference sequence). The CDR3 has 15 residues. The ends lost 11 bases at V and 3 bases at J; junction bases unmatched: 14. CDR3 sequence (DNA): TGTGCCTCCCGCCGGGGGGACAGGATGTACACTGAAGCTTTCTTT. Translating it yields CASRRGDRMYTEAFF.

This clone is a singleton in its sample. This chain links TRBV6-5 with TRBJ2-5; 10 bases match TRBD2. The CDR3 runs 16 residues. With 4 bases clipped from V and 0 bases from J, the junction kept 5 bases outside the gene matches. The germline V gene encodes CDR1 MNHEY and CDR2 SVGAGI. CDR3 DNA sequence: TGTGCCAGCAGTTCCCCTAGCGGGGGCTACCAAGAGACCCAGTACTTC. Encoded protein: CASSSPSGGYQETQYF.

The V and J genes are TRBV9 and TRBJ1-5; perhaps TRBD1 as D (6 bases). This CDR3 contains 16 residues. CDR1 SGDLS and CDR2 YYNGEE come from the germline V gene. Trimming cost V 4 bases and J 1 base, with 15 bases left between them. The CDR3 sequence: CASSPGGRGSNQPQHF. CDR3 sequence (DNA): TGTGCCAGCAGCCCGGGGGGCAGGGGAAGCAATCAGCCCCAGCATTTT.

The chain has TRBV6-5 and TRBJ1-2, with D hard to call. The V and J ends lost 0 bases and 7 bases respectively, with 15 bases between them. Germline CDR1 and CDR2: MNHEY and SVGAGI. The CDR3 sequence is 15 residues long. The CDR3 nucleotides read TGTGCCAGCAGTTACTCGGGCGGGGAGGTGGCTGGCTACACCTTC. This encodes CASSYSGGEVAGYTF.

The chain links TRBV11-2 to TRBJ2-5; maybe TRBD1 (5 bases). Germline assignment: CDR1 SGHAT and CDR2 FQNNGV. Trimming took off 5 bases at V and 0 bases at J, with 13 bases between the two ends. This CDR3 spans 15 amino acids. CDR3 bases: TGTGCCAGCAGCCTGGACATGTCCTACCAAGAGACCCAGTACTTC. Translated: CASSLDMSYQETQYF. Full variable domain (outside the CDR3, taken from reference TRBV11-2 and TRBJ2-5): EAGVAQSPRYKIIEKRQSVAFWCNPISGHATLYWYQQILGQGPKLLIQFQNNGVVDDSQLPKDRFSAERLKGVDSTLKIQPAKLEDSAVYLCASSLDMSYQETQYFGPGTRLLVL.

This chain connects TRBV5-1 to TRBJ1-6; tentatively, D is TRBD1 (5 bases). This CDR3 is 15 amino acids long. Germline V gives CDR1 SGHRS, CDR2 YFSETQ. The germline V and J ends were trimmed by 4 bases and 14 bases, with 22 bases remaining between them. CDR3 nucleotide sequence: TGCGCCAGCAGCCTACAGGACCCTGGGGTTGGGGCCCTCCACTTT. Translating it yields CASSLQDPGVGALHF.